One T cell receptor (beta chain) is described in this entry. These data originate in a study of cytomegalovirus exposure and HLA in healthy donors. Germline assignment: CDR1 MDHEN and CDR2 SYDVKM. The CDR3 runs 18 residues. V dropped 5 bases and J dropped 0; count of bases not matched to a gene: 10. Primers included in the PCR were 60 Vbeta and 13 Jbeta primers. Libraries were prepared by immunoSEQ multiplex PCR; TCRdb keeps only in-frame clonotypes and omits some of them. The table records 150,000 or so clones, about four fifths of them present only once. This clonotype originated in a man aged 25 to 40 in good health and CMV-seropositive. The V and J genes are TRBV28 and TRBJ2-3, with TRBD2 matching 11 bases. The sample taken for sequencing was PBMCs. The CDR3 here is CASSAPSGRIASTDTQYF. Written as DNA, the CDR3 is TGTGCCAGCAGTGCTCCTAGCGGGAGGATTGCTAGCACAGATACGCAGTATTTT.